These 6 T cell receptor beta chains originate from one sample sequenced in a study of blood T cell repertoires in COVID-19. Sequenced by immunoSEQ multiplex PCR; TCRdb stores in-frame clones only, minus some. This sample has about 180,000 clones, with roughly four fifths found just once. Sequencing used peripheral blood. Receptor source: a woman in her 70s with COVID-19, enrolled during active disease.

CDR3 loop: CATSGGQGFPTLNQPQHF. The CDR3 DNA is TGTGCCACCAGTGGGGGACAGGGGTTCCCCACCCTCAATCAGCCCCAGCATTTT. The chain carries TRBV24-1 and TRBJ1-5; 10 bases align to TRBD1. This CDR3 comprises 18 residues. Germline CDR1 reads KGHDR; CDR2 reads SFDVKD. J gave up 3 bases and V 5 bases, and 12 bases lay outside the gene matches.

This chain uses TRBV9 with TRBJ2-3; TRBD1 agrees at 11 bases. Germline values: CDR1 SGDLS, CDR2 YYNGEE. J gave up 5 bases and V 3 bases, and 5 bases lay outside the gene matches. This CDR3 has 15 residues. The CDR3 loop is CASSATDRGRDTQYF. The CDR3 nucleotides are TGTGCCAGCAGCGCAACGGACAGGGGGCGAGATACGCAGTATTTT.

CDR3 loop: CASSLRGQGAGTGELFF. The CDR3 DNA reads TGTGCCAGCAGCCTTAGGGGACAGGGGGCAGGCACCGGGGAGCTGTTTTTT. The rearrangement joins TRBV7-3 to TRBJ2-2, with 12 bases aligning to TRBD1. The trim removed 5 bases at V and 4 bases at J, leaving 8 bases unmatched. Germline V gives CDR1 SGHTA, CDR2 FQGTGA. The CDR3 is 17 residues long.

The J gene is TRBJ2-5, the V gene TRBV27; 7 bases are shared with TRBD1. Losses at the gene ends were 0 bases for V and 0 bases for J; bases not matched to a gene: 10. Germline-derived CDR1 and CDR2 are MNHEY and SMNVEV (reference sequence). This CDR3 comprises 18 residues. The CDR3 region is CASSLSNYRGVNQETQYF. As DNA, the CDR3 is TGTGCCAGCAGTTTATCAAACTACAGGGGAGTCAACCAAGAGACCCAGTACTTC.

The chain joins TRBV10-3 to TRBJ2-3, with 10 positions matching TRBD2. In germline, CDR1 is ENHRY, CDR2 SYGVKD. Trimming removed 2 bases from V and 4 bases from J; junction bases left unmatched: 3. There are 15 residues in the CDR3. CDR3 sequence: CAISELGLASDTQYF. The CDR3 DNA follows: TGTGCCATCAGTGAGCTGGGACTAGCGTCAGATACGCAGTATTTT.

The table lists this clone with a few counts. V usage is TRBV29-1 and J usage is TRBJ2-7; TRBD1 aligns across 10 bases. V shed 3 bases and J 4 bases; nucleotides not matched to a gene: 6. CDR1 SQVTM and CDR2 ANQGSEA come from the germline V gene. The CDR3 is 14 residues long. The CDR3 coding sequence is TGCAGCGTTGATCGGGGACAGGGGCGATACGAGCAGTACTTC. Its translation is CSVDRGQGRYEQYF.